Included here is one TCR beta chain sequence, with context. Its antigen remains unknown. The CDR3 runs 15 residues. Germline V gives CDR1 SGHDT, CDR2 YYEEEE. V lost 2 bases, J lost 3 bases, and 8 bases stayed unmatched. PCR primers comprised 60 Vbeta and 13 Jbeta primers. The table came from immunoSEQ multiplex PCR; TCRdb's copy has only in-frame clones and leaves some out. Of around 150,000 clones in the sample, about 70% were seen once. The data were obtained in a study of cytomegalovirus exposure and HLA in healthy donors. Findings and caveats of the study: A later examination showed that TCR association rates differed by HLA locus, with DRB1 most and HLA-C fewest. Cytomegalovirus-associated TCR beta chains were listed, numbering more than 150. Researchers reported from a later analysis that most CMV-associated TCR beta chains appeared HLA-restricted.

The chain uses TRBV5-6 and TRBJ2-7; 7 bases fit TRBD1. Sequencing was carried out using PBMCs. This TCR came from a middle-aged man in good health and CMV-seronegative. The CDR3: CASSLSLTGFYEQYF. Written as DNA, the CDR3 is TGTGCCAGCAGCTTATCCCTGACAGGGTTCTACGAGCAGTACTTC.